Described below is a single TCR beta chain sequence and its context. Trimming cost V 3 bases and J 0 bases; bases outside gene matches: 3. The V gene's germline CDR1 is LGHDT and CDR2 YNNKEL (reference sequence). The CDR3 length is 15 residues. Original processing methods: Amplification from reference gene primers served as the basis for estimated nucleated cell counts. Assay used: immunoSEQ multiplex PCR; TCRdb lists only in-frame clones, some missing. V, J and clone size derive from that table, while D and trimming were established from the DNA sequence. The table shows fewer than 300,000 clones, with 90% occurring only once. Adults between roughly 18 and 89 years of age took part from fewer than 30 US areas. Cohorts were based on clinical histories the participants reported. This specimen comes from a study of blood T cell repertoires in COVID-19. Study details: Collection of acute and convalescent COVID-19 samples took place in the United States, Italy and Spain.

The TCR was taken from a woman aged 25 to 45 who had recovered from COVID-19. The specimen was PBMCs or T cells enriched from blood (not recorded which). The chain recombines TRBV3-1 (or the pseudogene TRBV3-2) with TRBJ1-2; TRBD1 matches at 8 bases. CDR3 coding DNA: TGTGCCAGCAGCCATAGACAGGGGACTAACTATGGCTACACCTTC. It specifies CASSHRQGTNYGYTF.